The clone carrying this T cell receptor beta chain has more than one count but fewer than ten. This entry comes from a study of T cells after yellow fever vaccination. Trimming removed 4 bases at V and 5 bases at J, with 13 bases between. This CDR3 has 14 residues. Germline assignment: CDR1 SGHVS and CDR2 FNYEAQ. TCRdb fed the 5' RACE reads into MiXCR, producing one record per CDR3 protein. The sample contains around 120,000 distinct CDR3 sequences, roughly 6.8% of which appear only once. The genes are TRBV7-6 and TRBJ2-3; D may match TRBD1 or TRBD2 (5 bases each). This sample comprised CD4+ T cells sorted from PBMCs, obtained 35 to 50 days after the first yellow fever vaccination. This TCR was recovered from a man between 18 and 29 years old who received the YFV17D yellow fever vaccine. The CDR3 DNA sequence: TGTGCCAGCAGCTCCCCGGGGCGCGGAGATACGCAGTATTTT. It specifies CASSSPGRGDTQYF.